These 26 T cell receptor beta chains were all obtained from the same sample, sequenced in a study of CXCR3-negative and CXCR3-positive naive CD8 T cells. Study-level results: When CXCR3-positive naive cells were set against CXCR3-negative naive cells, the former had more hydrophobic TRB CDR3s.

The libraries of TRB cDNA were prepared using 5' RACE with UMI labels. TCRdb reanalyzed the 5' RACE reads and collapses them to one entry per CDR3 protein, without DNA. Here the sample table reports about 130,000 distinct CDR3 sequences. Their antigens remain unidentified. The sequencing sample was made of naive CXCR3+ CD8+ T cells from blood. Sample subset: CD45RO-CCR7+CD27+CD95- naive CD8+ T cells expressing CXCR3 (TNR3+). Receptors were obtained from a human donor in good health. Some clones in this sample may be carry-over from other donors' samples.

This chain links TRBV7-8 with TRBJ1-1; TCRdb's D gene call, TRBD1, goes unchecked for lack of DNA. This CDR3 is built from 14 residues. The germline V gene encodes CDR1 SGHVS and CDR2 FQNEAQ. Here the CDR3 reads CASSFGQPNTEAFF.

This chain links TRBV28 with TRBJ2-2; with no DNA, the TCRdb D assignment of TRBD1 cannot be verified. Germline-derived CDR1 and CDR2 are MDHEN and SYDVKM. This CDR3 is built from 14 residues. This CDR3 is CASRERGDTGELFF.

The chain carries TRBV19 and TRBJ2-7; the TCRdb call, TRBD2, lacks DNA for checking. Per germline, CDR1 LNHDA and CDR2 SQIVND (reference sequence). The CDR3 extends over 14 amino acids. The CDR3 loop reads CASSMSGGVYEQYF.

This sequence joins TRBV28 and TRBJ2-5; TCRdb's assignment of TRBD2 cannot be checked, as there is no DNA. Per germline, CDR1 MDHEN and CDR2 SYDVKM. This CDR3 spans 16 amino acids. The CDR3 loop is CASSLLASGAQETQYF. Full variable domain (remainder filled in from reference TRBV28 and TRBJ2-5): DVKVTQSSRYLVKRTGEKVFLECVQDMDHENMFWYRQDPGLGLRLIYFSYDVKMKEKGDIPEGYSVSREKKERFSLILESASTNQTSMYLCASSLLASGAQETQYFGPGTRLLVL.

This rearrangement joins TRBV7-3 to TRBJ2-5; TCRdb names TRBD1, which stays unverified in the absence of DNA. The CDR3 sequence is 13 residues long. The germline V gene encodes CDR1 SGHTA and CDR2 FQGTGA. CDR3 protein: CASQPGTGETQYF.

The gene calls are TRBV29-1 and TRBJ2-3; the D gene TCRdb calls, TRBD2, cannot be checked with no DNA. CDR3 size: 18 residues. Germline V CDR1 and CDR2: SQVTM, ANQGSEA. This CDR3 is CSVEDFVGTSGYKDTQYF.

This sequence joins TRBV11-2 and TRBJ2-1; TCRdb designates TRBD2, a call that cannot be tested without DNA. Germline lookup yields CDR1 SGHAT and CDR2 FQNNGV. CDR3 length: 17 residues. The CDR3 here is CASSRGGRGVWRNEQFF. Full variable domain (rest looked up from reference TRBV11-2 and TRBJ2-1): EAGVAQSPRYKIIEKRQSVAFWCNPISGHATLYWYQQILGQGPKLLIQFQNNGVVDDSQLPKDRFSAERLKGVDSTLKIQPAKLEDSAVYLCASSRGGRGVWRNEQFFGPGTRLTVL.

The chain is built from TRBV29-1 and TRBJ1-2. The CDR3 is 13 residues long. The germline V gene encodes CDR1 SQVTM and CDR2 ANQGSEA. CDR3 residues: CSVEVAGTYGYTF.

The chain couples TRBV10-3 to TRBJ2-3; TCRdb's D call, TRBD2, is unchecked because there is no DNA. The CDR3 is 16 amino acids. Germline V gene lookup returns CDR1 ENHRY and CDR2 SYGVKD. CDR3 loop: CAISELLAGGPDTQYF.

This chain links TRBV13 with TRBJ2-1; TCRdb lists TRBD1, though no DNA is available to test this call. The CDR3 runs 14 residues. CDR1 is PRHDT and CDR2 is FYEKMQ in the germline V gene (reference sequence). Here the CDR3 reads CASSLGGGGREQFF. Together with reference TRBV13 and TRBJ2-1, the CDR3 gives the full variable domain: AAGVIQSPRHLIKEKRETATLKCYPIPRHDTVYWYQQGPGQDPQFLISFYEKMQSDKGSIPDRFSAQQFSDYHSELNMSSLELGDSALYFCASSLGGGGREQFFGPGTRLTVL.

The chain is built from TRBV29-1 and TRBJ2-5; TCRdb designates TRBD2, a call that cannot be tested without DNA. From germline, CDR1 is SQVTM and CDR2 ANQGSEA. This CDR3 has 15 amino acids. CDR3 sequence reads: CSVEGLAGYQETQYF.

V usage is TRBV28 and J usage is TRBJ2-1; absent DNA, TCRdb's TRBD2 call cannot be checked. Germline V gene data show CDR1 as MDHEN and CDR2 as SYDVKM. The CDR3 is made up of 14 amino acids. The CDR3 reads CASSLVTSPMEQFF.

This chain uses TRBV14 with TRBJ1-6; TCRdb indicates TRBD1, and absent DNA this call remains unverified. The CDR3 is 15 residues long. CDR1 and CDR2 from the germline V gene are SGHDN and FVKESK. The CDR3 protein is CASSPGTANNSPLHF. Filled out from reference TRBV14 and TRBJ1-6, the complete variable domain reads EAGVTQFPSHSVIEKGQTVTLRCDPISGHDNLYWYRRVMGKEIKFLLHFVKESKQDESGMPNNRFLAERTGGTYSTLKVQPAELEDSGVYFCASSPGTANNSPLHFGNGTRLTVT.

The CDR3: CATINRYGEVGETQYF. The chain uses TRBV15 and TRBJ2-5; the TCRdb D gene call, TRBD2, has no DNA to confirm it. The CDR3 runs 16 residues. From germline, CDR1 is LNHNV and CDR2 YYDKDF (reference sequence).

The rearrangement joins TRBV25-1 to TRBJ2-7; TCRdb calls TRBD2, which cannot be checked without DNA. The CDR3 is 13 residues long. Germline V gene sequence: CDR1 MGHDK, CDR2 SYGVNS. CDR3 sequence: CASREYGPYEQYF.

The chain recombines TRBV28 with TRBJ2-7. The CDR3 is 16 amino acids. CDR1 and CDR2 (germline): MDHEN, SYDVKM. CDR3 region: CASSLISGRSSAEQYF.

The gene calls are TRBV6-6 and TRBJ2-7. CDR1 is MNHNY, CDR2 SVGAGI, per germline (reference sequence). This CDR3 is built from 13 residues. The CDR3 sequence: CASSYSVFYEQYF.

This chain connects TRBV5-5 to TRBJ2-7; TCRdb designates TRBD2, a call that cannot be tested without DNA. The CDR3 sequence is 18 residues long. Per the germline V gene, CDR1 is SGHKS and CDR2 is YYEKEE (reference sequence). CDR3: CASSLKGLAGDMSYEQYF.

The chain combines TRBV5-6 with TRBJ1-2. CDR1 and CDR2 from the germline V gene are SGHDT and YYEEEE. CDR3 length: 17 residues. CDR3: CASSLAAAAPNLMGYTF.

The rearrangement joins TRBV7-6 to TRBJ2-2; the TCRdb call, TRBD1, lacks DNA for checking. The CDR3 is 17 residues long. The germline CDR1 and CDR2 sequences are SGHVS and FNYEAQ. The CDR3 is CASSLQGAFYNAGELFF. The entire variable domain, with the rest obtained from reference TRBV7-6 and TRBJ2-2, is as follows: GAGVSQSPRYKVTKRGQDVALRCDPISGHVSLYWYRQALGQGPEFLTYFNYEAQQDKSGLPNDRFSAERPEGSISTLTIQRTEQRDSAMYRCASSLQGAFYNAGELFFGEGSRLTVL.

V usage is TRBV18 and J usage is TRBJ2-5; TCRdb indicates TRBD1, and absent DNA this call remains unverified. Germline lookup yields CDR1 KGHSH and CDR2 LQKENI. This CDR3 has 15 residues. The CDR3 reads CASSPPRGGTGTQYF. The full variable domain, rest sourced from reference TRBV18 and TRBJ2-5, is NAGVMQNPRHLVRRRGQEARLRCSPMKGHSHVYWYRQLPEEGLKFMVYLQKENIIDESGMPKERFSAEFPKEGPSILRIQQVVRGDSAAYFCASSPPRGGTGTQYFGPGTRLLVL.

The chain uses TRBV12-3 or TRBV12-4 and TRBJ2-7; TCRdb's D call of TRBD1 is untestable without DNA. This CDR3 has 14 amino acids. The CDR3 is CASTSGTPTYEQYF.

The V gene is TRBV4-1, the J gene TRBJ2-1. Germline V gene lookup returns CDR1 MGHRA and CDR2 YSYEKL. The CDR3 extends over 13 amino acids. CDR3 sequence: CASSQVLYNEQFF.

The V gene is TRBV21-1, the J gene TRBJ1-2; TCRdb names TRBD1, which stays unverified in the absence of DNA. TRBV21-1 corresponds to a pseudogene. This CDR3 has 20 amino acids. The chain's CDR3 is CASSQPYVRTAAPSNYGYTF.

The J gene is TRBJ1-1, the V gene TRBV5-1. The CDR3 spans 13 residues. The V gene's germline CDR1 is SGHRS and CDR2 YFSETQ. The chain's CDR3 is CASSFSSGAEAFF.

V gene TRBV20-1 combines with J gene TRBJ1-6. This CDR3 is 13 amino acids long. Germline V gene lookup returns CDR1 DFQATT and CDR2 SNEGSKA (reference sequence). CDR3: CSAGQEDNSPLHF.